This paragraph covers one T cell receptor beta chain sequence. Clones were read by immunoSEQ multiplex PCR, and TCRdb kept only the in-frame ones, dropping some. The sample lists roughly 280,000 clones; about 90% were seen once. The sample belongs to a study of blood T cell repertoires in COVID-19. Study information: Sample material is recorded as cDNA or gDNA derived from T cells, B-cell-depleted T cells, or PBMCs.

The CDR3 spans 16 residues. Trimming removed 5 bases from V and 3 bases from J; junction bases left unmatched: 10. Germline CDR1 is MDHEN and CDR2 is SYDVKM. The sequence came from a woman aged 55-70 years who had recovered from COVID-19. This chain links TRBV28 with TRBJ2-3; TRBD2 aligns across 8 bases. The sample was PBMCs or T cells enriched from blood (not recorded which). CDR3 in amino acids: CASSPAGAGVTDTQYF. The CDR3 bases are TGTGCCAGCAGTCCTGCCGGAGCGGGGGTGACAGATACGCAGTATTTT.